This entry is about one T cell receptor (beta chain). Its matching antigen is unknown. TCRdb analysed the reads with MiXCR anew, one entry per CDR3 protein. The table shows hundreds of thousands of distinct CDR3 sequences, with roughly 31% occurring only once. This entry belongs to a study of T cell repertoires in cytomegalovirus infection. Sample: cultured CD8+ T cells from PBMCs, taken from culture after CMV antigen stimulation. The sequence was obtained from a human donor in good health (CMV status not recorded). Some clones in this sample may be carry-over from other donors' samples.

The CDR3 loop reads CASSPQGFANYGYTF. The DNA for the CDR3 is TGTGCCAGCAGTCCACAGGGTTTCGCTAACTATGGCTACACCTTC. This chain links TRBV6-5 with TRBJ1-2; D perhaps matches TRBD1 (6 bases). V shed 5 bases and J shed 0 bases, with 13 bases lying between them. Germline loops: CDR1 MNHEY, CDR2 SVGAGI. CDR3 length equals 15 residues.